The 32 T cell receptor beta chains given below trace back to one sample, sequenced in a study of T cells in Graves' hyperthyroidism and ophthalmopathy. Amplification of TCR beta CDR3 regions was performed using RNA transcripts as template. First-round RT-PCR with HTBI primers amplified the TCR CDR3 region. TCRdb recomputed calls from the multiplex PCR reads with MiXCR, one row per CDR3 protein. The repertoire has around 800,000 distinct CDR3 sequences, approximately 40% of them found once; the top ten carry 8.9%. What was sequenced was blood. Receptors were obtained from a man aged 18 to 30 with Graves' hyperthyroidism.

This clonotype was seen many times. A junction boundary mismatches the germline segment, possibly from a read error. This chain connects TRBV7-7 to TRBJ2-5; no clear D gene. Per the germline V gene, CDR1 is SSHAT and CDR2 is FNYEAQ (reference sequence). The CDR3 sequence is 13 residues long. CDR3: CASSLMAAETQYF. Written as DNA, the CDR3 is TGTGCTAGCAGCCTCATGGCGGCAGAGACCCAGTACTTC.

This clonotype came up many times. The CDR3 region has the DNA TGTGCCAGCAGCCTGACAGCAGACTACGAGCAGTACTTC. Translating gives CASSLTADYEQYF. The V and J genes are TRBV7-9 and TRBJ2-7; TRBD1 might be the D (5 bases). CDR1 and CDR2 from the germline V gene are SEHNR and FQNEAQ (reference sequence). CDR3 length: 13 residues. Trimming took off 5 bases at V and 3 bases at J, with 11 bases between the two ends.

This clonotype turned up a few times. The V and J genes are TRBV12-3 or TRBV12-4 and TRBJ2-7; 13 bases are a match to TRBD2. The CDR3 is 16 residues long. After removal of 1 base from V and 2 bases from J, the junction contained 2 bases not matched to a gene. CDR3 DNA: TGTGCCAGCAGTTTAGAGGGACTAGCGGGACCCTACGAGCAGTACTTC. It yields the protein CASSLEGLAGPYEQYF.

A single count supports this clonotype. Just one base apart from a much larger clone, this may be a read error. This chain uses TRBV19 with TRBJ2-2; D gene unclear. The CDR3 contains 13 residues. The ends were cut back, 5 bases at V and 7 bases at J, with 11 bases in the middle. Looked up from germline, CDR1 is LNHDA and CDR2 is SQIVND (reference sequence). The CDR3 loop reads CASSVAVDGELFF. For the CDR3, the DNA is TGTGCCAGTAGTGTTGCAGTGGACGGGGAGCTGTTTTTT.

Notes on this clonotype: Just one base apart from a much larger clone, this may be a read error. V is TRBV10-3 and J is TRBJ2-7; D is perhaps TRBD2 (6 bases). Germline values: CDR1 ENHRY, CDR2 SYGVKD. There are 14 residues in the CDR3. With 3 bases removed from V and 6 bases from J, the gap between germline ends came to 15 bases. DNA of the CDR3: TGTGCCATCAGTGACGGCAGGTCGGGGGTCGAGCAGTACTTC. This encodes CAISDGRSGVEQYF.

The genes are TRBV29-1 and TRBJ1-1, with 8 bases identical to TRBD1. The CDR3 spans 15 residues. CDR1 is SQVTM and CDR2 is ANQGSEA in the germline V gene. J gave up 1 base and V 7 bases, and 11 bases lay outside the gene matches. As DNA, the CDR3 is TGCAGCGCCCTACGCCCCGGGACAGGGAACACTGAAGCTTTCTTT. Amino acids: CSALRPGTGNTEAFF.

About this clonotype itself: This may stem from a read error, because a much larger clone lies one nucleotide away. The gene calls are TRBV7-6 and TRBJ2-5, with unresolved D. Per germline, CDR1 SGHVS and CDR2 FNYEAQ. The CDR3 extends over 14 amino acids. In DNA, the CDR3 is TGTGTCAGCAGCTTATTGGGCTTACAAGAGACCCAGTACTTC. The encoded protein is CVSSLLGLQETQYF.

The chain employs TRBV7-9 and TRBJ2-5; 9 positions agree with TRBD2. The germline gives CDR1 SEHNR, CDR2 FQNEAQ (reference sequence). Losses at the gene ends were 0 bases for V and 5 bases for J; bases not matched to a gene: 4. CDR3 length: 15 residues. CDR3 amino acids: CASSLALLAGETQYF. Here the CDR3 DNA reads TGTGCCAGCAGCTTAGCGTTGCTAGCGGGGGAGACCCAGTACTTC.

This clonotype appeared once. A much bigger clone sits one base away, suggesting this may be a read error. This sequence joins TRBV19 and TRBJ1-2, with a weak D call TRBD1 (5 bases). Between the trimmed V and J ends, which lost 2 bases and 10 bases, there was a span of 11 bases. The CDR3 has 12 amino acids. CDR1 and CDR2 from the germline V gene are LNHDA and SQIVND (reference sequence). CDR3 in amino acids: CASSIPWGDYTF. CDR3 DNA: TGTGCCAGTAGTATACCGTGGGGCGACTACACCTTC. The complete variable domain, with remaining parts taken from reference TRBV19 and TRBJ1-2, reads DGGITQSPKYLFRKEGQNVTLSCEQNLNHDAMYWYRQDPGQGLRLIYYSQIVNDFQKGDIAEGYSVSREKKESFPLTVTSAQKNPTAFYLCASSIPWGDYTFGSGTRLTVV.

V is TRBV29-1 and J is TRBJ2-5; a weak D match, TRBD2 (6 bases). The CDR3 sequence is 12 residues long. Germline assignment: CDR1 SQVTM and CDR2 ANQGSEA. Trimming removed 6 bases from V and 11 bases from J, with 19 bases in between. CDR3 sequence reads: CSVAFGGVDQYF. In DNA, the CDR3 is TGCAGCGTCGCCTTTGGAGGGGTGGATCAGTACTTC.

The rearrangement uses TRBV11-3 and TRBJ2-5; the D call may be TRBD1 or TRBD2 (7 bases each). This CDR3 is 15 amino acids long. CDR1 and CDR2 (germline): SGHNT, YENEEA. The ends were cut back, 5 bases at V and 3 bases at J, with 16 bases in the middle. The CDR3 spells CASSTRQGGEETQYF. CDR3 nucleotides: TGTGCCAGCAGCACCAGACAGGGAGGGGAAGAGACCCAGTACTTC.

This clonotype came up many times. J is TRBJ1-6 and V is TRBV20-1, with 7 bases aligning to TRBD1. J gave up 7 bases and V 3 bases, and 6 bases lay outside the gene matches. Germline V gene sequence: CDR1 DFQATT, CDR2 SNEGSKA (reference sequence). The CDR3 sequence is 14 residues long. DNA of the CDR3: TGCAGTGCTAGGGAGGGACAGACCAATTCACCCCTCCACTTT. It is translated as CSAREGQTNSPLHF.

The chain employs TRBV4-2 and TRBJ2-7; D remains unclear. CDR1 and CDR2 from the germline V gene are LGHNA and YNFKEQ. The CDR3 is 16 residues long. Between the trimmed V and J ends, which lost 1 base and 3 bases, there was a span of 16 bases. CDR3 protein: CASSQGASIGFYEQYF. CDR3 nucleotide sequence: TGTGCCAGCAGCCAAGGTGCGAGTATTGGGTTCTACGAGCAGTACTTC.

This clonotype was picked up a small number of times. This sequence joins TRBV19 and TRBJ1-4; 7 nucleotides line up with TRBD1. There are 17 residues in the CDR3. After removal of 6 bases from V and 0 bases from J, the junction contained 10 bases not matched to a gene. Germline V gene lookup returns CDR1 LNHDA and CDR2 SQIVND (reference sequence). CDR3 loop: CASRTLGTATTNEKLFF. The CDR3 DNA reads as TGTGCCAGTAGGACCCTCGGGACAGCCACAACTAATGAAAAACTGTTTTTT.

The rearrangement uses TRBV25-1 and TRBJ2-2; D possibly corresponds to TRBD2 (5 bases). This CDR3 is 17 amino acids long. Germline V gene data show CDR1 as MGHDK and CDR2 as SYGVNS. The V end was cut by 7 bases, the J end by 4 bases, with 22 bases between. The CDR3 nucleotides read TGTGCCAGCACCCAACAAGGGAGTCCCTATCTCACCGGGGAGCTGTTTTTT. Its protein product is CASTQQGSPYLTGELFF.

V usage is TRBV7-2 and J usage is TRBJ2-5; 9 positions agree with TRBD1. The CDR3 has 15 amino acids. Germline values: CDR1 SGHTA, CDR2 FQGNSA. V was clipped by 2 bases and J by 9 bases; unmatched bases: 10. The CDR3 bases are TGTGCCAGCAGCTTAACAGGGGGCGCTGGTCAGCCCCAGTACTTC. It encodes CASSLTGGAGQPQYF. Full variable domain (outside the CDR3, taken from reference TRBV7-2 and TRBJ2-5): GAGVSQSPSNKVTEKGKDVELRCDPISGHTALYWYRQSLGQGLEFLIYFQGNSAPDKSGLPSDRFSAERTGGSVSTLTIQRTQQEDSAVYLCASSLTGGAGQPQYFGPGTRLLVL.

Notes on this clonotype: Being one base from a much bigger clone, this may be a read error. The rearrangement joins TRBV2 to TRBJ1-1, with D possibly TRBD1 on 5 matching bases. The CDR3 is 12 residues long. Germline loops: CDR1 SNHLY, CDR2 FYNNEI. The ends were cut back, 11 bases at V and 7 bases at J, with 17 bases in the middle. The CDR3 here is CAGNRLKGEAFF. The CDR3 DNA sequence: TGTGCCGGGAACAGGCTGAAGGGTGAAGCTTTCTTT.

V is TRBV25-1 and J is TRBJ1-2; D is possibly TRBD1 (6 bases). The CDR3 spans 15 residues. V dropped 6 bases and J dropped 4 bases, with 18 bases sitting between them. The germline V gene has CDR1 MGHDK and CDR2 SYGVNS. CDR3 region: CASRNTGIGTYGYTF. The CDR3, as DNA: TGTGCCAGCAGGAATACAGGGATAGGAACCTATGGCTACACCTTC.

The V and J genes are TRBV19 and TRBJ1-1, with TRBD1 as a possible D gene (6 bases). Germline V gene sequence: CDR1 LNHDA, CDR2 SQIVND (reference sequence). CDR3 size: 13 residues. V lost 3 bases and J 6 bases, leaving 11 bases between the germline ends. The CDR3 loop reads CASSITRGPEAFF. The CDR3 DNA reads TGTGCCAGTAGTATCACCCGGGGGCCTGAAGCTTTCTTT.

There are many counts of this clonotype. The chain combines TRBV24-1 with TRBJ2-5; TRBD2 matches at 10 bases. This CDR3 contains 16 residues. Germline trimming cut 1 base from V and 5 bases from J; bases unmatched to any gene: 6. Per germline, CDR1 KGHDR and CDR2 SFDVKD. This CDR3 reads CATSDLGLAGAETQYF. The CDR3 nucleotides read TGTGCCACCAGTGATTTAGGGCTAGCGGGAGCGGAGACCCAGTACTTC.

This clonotype occurred many times. The chain's CDR3 is CSAFGSNTEAFF. The CDR3 bases are TGCAGTGCCTTCGGGAGCAACACTGAAGCTTTCTTT. V and J are TRBV20-1 and TRBJ1-1; D is undetermined. This CDR3 spans 12 amino acids. Deletions cut 6 bases from V and 2 bases from J, with 10 bases between. Per germline, CDR1 DFQATT and CDR2 SNEGSKA (reference sequence).

This clonotype was detected only a few times. V and J are TRBV20-1 and TRBJ2-7; 10 nucleotides align to TRBD2. This CDR3 spans 14 amino acids. V lost 4 bases and J lost 4; bases outside the gene matches: 7. Germline-derived CDR1 and CDR2 are DFQATT and SNEGSKA (reference sequence). CDR3 region: CSAKSGRGHYEQYF. The CDR3 nucleotides read TGCAGTGCTAAAAGCGGGAGGGGGCATTACGAGCAGTACTTC.

This chain links TRBV7-8 with TRBJ2-3, with TRBD2 matching 8 bases. Trimming took 1 base from V and 4 from J; bases not matched to a gene: 7. The CDR3 loop spans 16 amino acids. Germline assignment: CDR1 SGHVS and CDR2 FQNEAQ. Here the CDR3 reads CASSLDLAGGPDTQYF. For the CDR3, the DNA is TGTGCCAGCAGCTTAGATTTGGCGGGGGGCCCAGATACGCAGTATTTT.

The rearrangement links TRBV29-1 to TRBJ2-2, with 10 bases identical to TRBD1. CDR1 and CDR2 from the germline V gene are SQVTM and ANQGSEA. The J segment lost 7 bases and the V segment lost 3 bases, leaving 2 bases of the junction unmatched. CDR3 length: 13 residues. Here the CDR3 DNA reads TGCAGCGTTGAGGGACAGGGGTACGGGGAGCTGTTTTTT. Amino acids: CSVEGQGYGELFF.

This clonotype was detected ten times or more. The V call is TRBV12-3 or TRBV12-4, the J call TRBJ1-1; D is unclear. The CDR3 spans 13 residues. Trimming pared 6 bases from V and 1 base from J, leaving 9 bases between. CDR3 in amino acids: CASRWRANTEAFF. CDR3 bases: TGTGCCAGCAGGTGGCGGGCGAACACTGAAGCTTTCTTT.

Only one count was recorded for this clonotype. One end of the junction varies from germline; a read error may be responsible. The rearrangement uses TRBV7-2 and TRBJ2-2; 9 positions agree with TRBD2. CDR3 size: 17 residues. Germline CDR1 SGHTA, CDR2 FQGNSA. CDR3 nucleotides: TGCGCCAGCAGCCAAGTTGCGGGAGGGCCTGGCACCGGGGAGCTGTTTTTT. It codes for CASSQVAGGPGTGELFF.

The table lists this clonotype with a few counts. In nucleotides, the CDR3 is TGCGCCAGCAGCCCCTCAGGGGCAGGGGGTTACGAGCAGTACTTC. Translated: CASSPSGAGGYEQYF. The chain uses TRBV5-1 and TRBJ2-7; 7 bases are shared with TRBD1. Per germline, CDR1 SGHRS and CDR2 YFSETQ. The junction had 11 bases not matched to a gene; V was cut back by 4 bases and J by 4 bases. CDR3 length: 15 residues.

The chain couples TRBV12-3 or TRBV12-4 to TRBJ2-2; D is uncertain. V was trimmed by 2 bases and J by 2 bases, leaving 9 bases between them. This CDR3 is built from 15 residues. Written as DNA, the CDR3 is TGTGCCAGCAGTTTAAGACGAACCAACACCGGGGAGCTGTTTTTT. Translation gives CASSLRRTNTGELFF.

This clonotype showed up many times. The chain uses TRBV29-1 and TRBJ2-7; D is perhaps TRBD1 (6 bases). This CDR3 spans 13 amino acids. Between the trimmed V and J ends, which lost 1 base and 0 bases, there was a span of 7 bases. From germline, CDR1 is SQVTM and CDR2 ANQGSEA. The CDR3 reads CSVEGTASYEQYF. CDR3 in DNA: TGCAGCGTTGAAGGGACAGCCTCCTACGAGCAGTACTTC.

There are a few counts of this clonotype. One junction end does not reproduce the germline sequence, and a read error may be involved. The chain's CDR3 is CAISGGAGMDF. Written as DNA, the CDR3 is TGTGCCATCAGTGGCGGGGCAGGGATGGACTTC. This chain joins TRBV10-3 and TRBJ2-5; tentatively, D is TRBD2 (6 bases). Germline values: CDR1 ENHRY, CDR2 SYGVKD. CDR3 length: 11 residues.

Concerning this clonotype: This may be a read error: a much more frequent sequence differs by one nucleotide. The chain uses TRBV10-3 and TRBJ2-7; 10 nucleotides line up with TRBD2. With V trimmed by 3 bases and J by 3 bases, 8 bases remained unmatched. Germline V gene sequence: CDR1 ENHRY, CDR2 SYGVKD. This CDR3 has 16 amino acids. The CDR3 here is CAISDVLAGNYYEQYF. DNA for the CDR3: TGTGCCATCAGTGATGTACTAGCGGGGAATTACTACGAGCAGTACTTC.

Many counts were recorded for this clonotype. The V call is TRBV5-8, the J call TRBJ1-2; possible D gene TRBD1, 6 bases. Germline loops: CDR1 SGHTS, CDR2 YDEGEE. The ends were cut back, 3 bases at V and 6 bases at J, with 15 bases in the middle. This CDR3 region has 14 residues. CDR3 sequence: CASSSGPGADGYTF. CDR3 in DNA: TGTGCCAGCAGCTCGGGACCAGGGGCTGATGGCTACACCTTC.